This is a list of T cell receptor beta chains from one sample in a study of CD8 T cells in Susac syndrome. MiXCR, applied by TCRdb to the immunoSEQ multiplex PCR reads, yields one record per CDR3 protein. The table shows around 200,000 distinct CDR3 sequences, with about 94% occurring only once. Sequencing was done on a sample of CD8+ T cells from PBMCs. All receptors derive from a human donor with multiple sclerosis. The CDR3 runs from the conserved cysteine through the conserved F or W. Fields, in order: V gene, J gene, CDR3 protein.

>TRBV13|TRBJ2-2
CASSLQLQNTGELFF
>TRBV4-1|TRBJ1-5
CASSQTRWGAQPQHF
>TRBV11-2|TRBJ2-1
CASSARPQAHEQFF
>TRBV3-1|TRBJ2-3
CASSQGLAQITTDTQYF
>TRBV5-6|TRBJ2-3
CASSLGQGSDTQYF
>TRBV5-1|TRBJ2-1
CASRDSGRAREQFF
>TRBV7-9|TRBJ2-1
CASSPVVGGVDYNEQFF
>TRBV5-1|TRBJ2-5
CASSPPPDREVQETQYF
>TRBV7-6|TRBJ1-4
CASSLDPANGEKLFF
>TRBV7-9|TRBJ1-2
CASSLDTGPYTF
>TRBV28|TRBJ2-1
CASSFSGVDFNEPFF
>TRBV6-6|TRBJ2-1
CASSYELAASYNEQFF
>TRBV5-1|TRBJ1-1
CASSPMDGSAEAFF
>TRBV19|TRBJ1-1
CASSIDQGSEAFF
>TRBV19|TRBJ2-1
CASSIGLAISSYNEQFF
>TRBV19|TRBJ2-7
CASSRDGAYEQYF
>TRBV2|TRBJ2-5
CASSHAPSPGETQYF
>TRBV5-6|TRBJ2-7
CASQGEDLYEQYF
>TRBV5-5|TRBJ2-5
CASSFYSSKGETQYF
>TRBV5-6|TRBJ2-6
CASSLWTVGANVLTF
>TRBV29-1|TRBJ2-3
CSVLPGDGTDTQFF
>TRBV11-2|TRBJ2-6
CASSSVWEAGVPGANVLTF
>TRBV7-6|TRBJ2-1
CASSLATSGRANEQFF
>TRBV20-1|TRBJ1-3
CSARPSATSTTIAGNTIYF
>TRBV9|TRBJ2-7
CASSARQVVQGYLLPYEQYF
>TRBV7-6|TRBJ1-5
CASSPDRGQPQHF
>TRBV7-8|TRBJ2-3
CASSLGAGGSTDTQYF
>TRBV20-1|TRBJ2-3
CSARDTSEGTDTQYF
>TRBV4-1|TRBJ1-1
CASSQESGYTEAFF
>TRBV2|TRBJ2-1
CASRETSHSYNEQFF
>TRBV9|TRBJ2-1
CASSPVGGSTNEQFF
>TRBV2|TRBJ2-5
CATLSGQEKETQYF
>TRBV7-9|TRBJ2-7
CASSDLYEQYF
>TRBV5-1|TRBJ2-5
CASSLDPQETQYF
>TRBV19|TRBJ2-1
CASRGRGAPVDEQFF
>TRBV2|TRBJ2-5
CASTGVQETQYF
>TRBV2|TRBJ2-7
CASEAPDRVTYEQYF
>TRBV7-9|TRBJ1-2
CASSALRDSNYGYTF